Below are 11 T cell receptor beta chains sequenced from a single sample in a study of cytomegalovirus exposure and HLA in healthy donors (dated by TCRdb to 2017 to 2019). The library relied on the immunoSEQ multiplex PCR assay. A mixture of 60 forward primers for TCR Vbeta segments and 13 reverse primers for TCR Jbeta segments was used in the multiplex PCR. Held by TCRdb, this immuneACCESS table contains in-frame sequences only and omits some clones. Under half of the omission traces to an unresolved V gene where checked; the cause of the rest is unknown. The sample contains some 70,000 clones, more than 60% of them found a single time. Around 15% of the sample comes from the top ten. Sequencing input: PBMCs. The receptor source for this set is a male donor in good health and CMV-seropositive.

The chain is built from TRBV5-1 and TRBJ2-5; 8 bases map to TRBD1. With 0 bases clipped from V and 3 bases from J, the junction kept 7 bases outside the gene matches. The CDR3 has 16 residues. Germline CDR1 is SGHRS and CDR2 is YFSETQ. The CDR3 bases are TGCGCCAGCAGCTTGGAGGGCAGGGGGCGAAAAGAGACCCAGTACTTC. Amino acid sequence: CASSLEGRGRKETQYF. The full variable domain, completed using reference TRBV5-1 and TRBJ2-5, is KAGVTQTPRYLIKTRGQQVTLSCSPISGHRSVSWYQQTPGQGLQFLFEYFSETQRNKGNFPGRFSGRQFSNSRSEMNVSTLELGDSALYLCASSLEGRGRKETQYFGPGTRLLVL.

This clone occurred once. The chain links TRBV15 to TRBJ2-7; D may be TRBD1 (7 bases). Trimming cost V 8 bases and J 1 base, with 27 bases left between them. The CDR3 contains 18 residues. Per the germline V gene, CDR1 is LNHNV and CDR2 is YYDKDF (reference sequence). CDR3 in DNA: TGTGCCACCCCATTGGGAGTACAGGGGAGGCCTCATTCCTACGAGCAGTACTTC. Translation gives CATPLGVQGRPHSYEQYF.

The rearrangement uses TRBV6-5 and TRBJ1-2; maybe TRBD1 (6 bases). Trimming took 5 bases from V and 6 from J, leaving 13 bases between them. Germline loops: CDR1 MNHEY, CDR2 SVGAGI. The CDR3 extends over 13 amino acids. The CDR3 spells CASSNREVDGYTF. The CDR3 bases are TGTGCCAGCAGTAACAGGGAAGTAGATGGCTACACCTTC.

This clone was counted between two and nine times. This chain connects TRBV19 to TRBJ2-1; the match to TRBD2 covers 10 bases. Germline V gene data show CDR1 as LNHDA and CDR2 as SQIVND (reference sequence). Germline trimming cut 5 bases from V and 9 bases from J; bases unmatched to any gene: 16. CDR3 size: 17 residues. The CDR3 here is CASSDPRGAGGPGEQFF. The CDR3 bases are TGTGCCAGTAGTGACCCAAGGGGAGCGGGGGGGCCGGGTGAGCAGTTCTTC.

The V call is TRBV2, the J call TRBJ2-7, with 11 positions matching TRBD2. The germline gives CDR1 SNHLY, CDR2 FYNNEI. CDR3 length equals 15 residues. Trimming at V came to 8 bases and at J to 2 bases, leaving 8 bases not matched to a gene. The CDR3 reads CASLGASGRPYEQYF. The CDR3 bases are TGTGCCAGCTTAGGGGCTAGCGGGAGGCCCTACGAGCAGTACTTC.

The rearrangement joins TRBV9 to TRBJ2-3; the D is unclear. The CDR3 loop spans 17 amino acids. Trimming stripped 0 bases from V and 2 bases from J, with 16 bases between. CDR1 is SGDLS, CDR2 YYNGEE, per germline. The CDR3 nucleotides are TGTGCCAGCAGCGTAGATGCCCAGCACAGAGCCACAGATACGCAGTATTTT. Amino acid sequence: CASSVDAQHRATDTQYF.

The V gene is TRBV2, the J gene TRBJ1-2; no clear D. The CDR3 totals 13 residues. The V and J ends lost 4 bases and 3 bases respectively, with 9 bases between them. The germline gives CDR1 SNHLY, CDR2 FYNNEI. Here the CDR3 reads CASSGRGHYGYTF. The DNA of the CDR3 is TGTGCCAGCAGTGGCCGCGGGCACTATGGCTACACCTTC.

The gene calls are TRBV5-4 and TRBJ2-7, with 7 bases matching TRBD1. The CDR3 spans 13 residues. From germline, CDR1 is SGHNT and CDR2 YYREEE (reference sequence). V lost 0 bases and J lost 5; bases outside the gene matches: 2. The CDR3 is CASSLDRGHEQYF. The CDR3 DNA follows: TGTGCCAGCAGCTTGGACAGGGGCCACGAGCAGTACTTC.

This rearrangement joins TRBV30 to TRBJ2-7; TRBD1 matches 8 bases. Trimming at V came to 5 bases and at J to 2 bases, leaving 8 bases not matched to a gene. The CDR3 extends over 14 amino acids. CDR1 and CDR2 (germline): GTSNPN, SVGIG (reference sequence). The CDR3 DNA follows: TGTGCCTGGGGACCAGGGGGCGCCGCCTACGAGCAGTACTTC. This codes for CAWGPGGAAYEQYF. The complete variable domain, with remaining parts taken from reference TRBV30 and TRBJ2-7, reads SQTIHQWPATLVQPVGSPLSLECTVEGTSNPNLYWYRQAAGRGLQLLFYSVGIGQISSEVPQNLSASRPQDRQFILSSKKLLLSDSGFYLCAWGPGGAAYEQYFGPGTRLTVT.

The chain joins TRBV4-3 to TRBJ2-2, with 8 bases lining up with TRBD2. CDR3 length: 17 residues. Per the germline V gene, CDR1 is LGHNA and CDR2 is YSLEER. J was trimmed by 6 bases and V by 4 bases; bases with no gene match: 13. The CDR3 sequence: CASSPPWTGGPPGELFF. Written as DNA, the CDR3 is TGCGCCAGCAGCCCCCCCTGGACGGGGGGGCCTCCCGGGGAGCTGTTTTTT.

This chain links TRBV19 with TRBJ1-5; possibly TRBD1 for D (6 bases). Trimming took off 5 bases at V and 0 bases at J, with 11 bases between the two ends. The germline CDR1 and CDR2 sequences are LNHDA and SQIVND (reference sequence). This CDR3 is built from 15 residues. CDR3 loop: CASSERGYSNQPQHF. The DNA of the CDR3 is TGTGCCAGTAGTGAAAGGGGGTATAGCAATCAGCCCCAGCATTTT. Variable domain in full (rest from reference TRBV19 and TRBJ1-5): DGGITQSPKYLFRKEGQNVTLSCEQNLNHDAMYWYRQDPGQGLRLIYYSQIVNDFQKGDIAEGYSVSREKKESFPLTVTSAQKNPTAFYLCASSERGYSNQPQHFGDGTRLSIL.